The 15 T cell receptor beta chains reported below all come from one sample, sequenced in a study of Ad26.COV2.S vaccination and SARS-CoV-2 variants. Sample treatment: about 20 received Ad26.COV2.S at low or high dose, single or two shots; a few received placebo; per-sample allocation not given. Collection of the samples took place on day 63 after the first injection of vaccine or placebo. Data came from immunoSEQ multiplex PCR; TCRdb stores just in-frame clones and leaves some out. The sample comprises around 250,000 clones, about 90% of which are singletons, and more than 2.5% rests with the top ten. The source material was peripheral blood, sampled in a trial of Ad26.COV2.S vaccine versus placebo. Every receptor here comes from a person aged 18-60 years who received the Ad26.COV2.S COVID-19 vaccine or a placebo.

For the CDR3, the DNA is TGTGCCGCCGGGACAGCGAATTCACCCCTCCACTTT. This sequence encodes CAAGTANSPLHF. V gene TRBV19 combines with J gene TRBJ1-6; TRBD1 aligns across 7 bases. The junction had 5 bases not matched to a gene; V was cut back by 11 bases and J by 7 bases. The CDR3 runs 12 residues. The germline gives CDR1 LNHDA, CDR2 SQIVND (reference sequence).

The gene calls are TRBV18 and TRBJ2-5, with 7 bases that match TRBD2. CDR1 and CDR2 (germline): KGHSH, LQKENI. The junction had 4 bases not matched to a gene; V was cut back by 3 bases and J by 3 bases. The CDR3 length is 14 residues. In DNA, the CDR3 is TGTGCCAGCTCACCCACCCTAGCGGAAGAGACCCAGTACTTC. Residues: CASSPTLAEETQYF.

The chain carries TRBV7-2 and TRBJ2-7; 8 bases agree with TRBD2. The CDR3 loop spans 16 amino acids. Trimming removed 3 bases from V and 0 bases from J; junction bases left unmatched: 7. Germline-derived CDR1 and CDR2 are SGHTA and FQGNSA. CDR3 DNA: TGTGCCAGCAGCTTGCGAGGCGGGGGGAGCTCCTACGAGCAGTACTTC. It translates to CASSLRGGGSSYEQYF.

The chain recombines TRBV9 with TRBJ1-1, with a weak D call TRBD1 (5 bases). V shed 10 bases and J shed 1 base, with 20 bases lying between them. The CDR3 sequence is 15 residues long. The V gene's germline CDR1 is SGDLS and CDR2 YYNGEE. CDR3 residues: CACSRTPEPNTEAFF. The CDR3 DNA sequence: TGTGCCTGCTCACGGACACCCGAACCGAACACTGAAGCTTTCTTT.

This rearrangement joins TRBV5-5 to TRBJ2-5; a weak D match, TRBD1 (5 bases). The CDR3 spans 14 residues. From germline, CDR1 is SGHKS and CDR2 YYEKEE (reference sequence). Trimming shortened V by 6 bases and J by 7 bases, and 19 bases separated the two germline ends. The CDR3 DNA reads TGTGCCAGCAACGCCAGGGCGGTTGACGGGACCCAGTACTTC. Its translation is CASNARAVDGTQYF.

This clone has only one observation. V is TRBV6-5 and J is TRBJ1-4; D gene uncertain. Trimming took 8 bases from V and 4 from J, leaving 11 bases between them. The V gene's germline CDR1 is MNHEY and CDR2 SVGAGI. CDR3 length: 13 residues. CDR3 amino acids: CASLSSYNEKLFF. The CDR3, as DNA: TGTGCCAGCCTTTCCAGCTATAATGAAAAACTGTTTTTT.

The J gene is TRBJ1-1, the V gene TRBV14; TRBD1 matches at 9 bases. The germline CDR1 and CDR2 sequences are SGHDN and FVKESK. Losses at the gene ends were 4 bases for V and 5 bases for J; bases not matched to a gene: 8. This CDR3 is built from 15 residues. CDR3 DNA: TGTGCCAGCAGCCCCTTGACAGGGGGAGAGACTGAAGCTTTCTTT. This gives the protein CASSPLTGGETEAFF.

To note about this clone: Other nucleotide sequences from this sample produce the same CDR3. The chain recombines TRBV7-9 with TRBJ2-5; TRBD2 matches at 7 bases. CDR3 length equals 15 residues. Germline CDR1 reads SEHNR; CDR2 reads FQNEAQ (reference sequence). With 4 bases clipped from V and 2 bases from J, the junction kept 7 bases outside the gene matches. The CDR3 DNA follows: TGTGCCAGCAGCTCTTCTAGCGGTCGACAAGAGACCCAGTACTTC. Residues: CASSSSSGRQETQYF.

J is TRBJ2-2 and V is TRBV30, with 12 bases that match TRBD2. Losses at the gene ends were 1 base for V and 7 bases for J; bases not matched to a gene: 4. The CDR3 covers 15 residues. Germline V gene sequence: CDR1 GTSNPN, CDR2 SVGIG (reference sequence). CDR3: CAWSGLAGEIGELFF. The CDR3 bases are TGTGCCTGGAGTGGACTAGCGGGAGAGATCGGGGAGCTGTTTTTT.

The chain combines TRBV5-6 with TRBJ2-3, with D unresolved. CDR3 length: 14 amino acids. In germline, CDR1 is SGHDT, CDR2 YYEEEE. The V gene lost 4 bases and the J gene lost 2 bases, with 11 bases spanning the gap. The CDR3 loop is CASSGTRYTDTQYF. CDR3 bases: TGTGCCAGCAGCGGTACCCGGTACACAGATACGCAGTATTTT. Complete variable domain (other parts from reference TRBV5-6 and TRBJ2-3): DAGVTQSPTHLIKTRGQQVTLRCSPKSGHDTVSWYQQALGQGPQFIFQYYEEEERQRGNFPDRFSGHQFPNYSSELNVNALLLGDSALYLCASSGTRYTDTQYFGPGTRLTVL.

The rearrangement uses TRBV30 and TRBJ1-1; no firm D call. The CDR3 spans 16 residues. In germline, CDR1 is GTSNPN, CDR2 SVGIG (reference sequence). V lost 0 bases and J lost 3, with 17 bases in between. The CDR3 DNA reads TGTGCCTGGAGTGTAATAAAGGTTGATCGGCACACTGAAGCTTTCTTT. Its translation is CAWSVIKVDRHTEAFF.

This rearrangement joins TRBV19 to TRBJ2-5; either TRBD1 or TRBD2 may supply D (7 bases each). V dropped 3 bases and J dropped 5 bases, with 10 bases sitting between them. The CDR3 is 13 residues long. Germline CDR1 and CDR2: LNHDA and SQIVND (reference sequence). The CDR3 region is CASSIRGGETQYF. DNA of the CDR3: TGTGCCAGTAGTATCAGGGGGGGGGAGACCCAGTACTTC.

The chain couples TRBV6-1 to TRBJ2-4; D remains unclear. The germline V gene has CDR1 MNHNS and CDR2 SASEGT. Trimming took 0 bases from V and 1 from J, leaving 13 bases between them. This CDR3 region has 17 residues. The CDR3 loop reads CASSEAGSVGAKNIQYF. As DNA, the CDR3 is TGTGCCAGCAGTGAAGCAGGGTCCGTGGGCGCCAAAAACATTCAGTACTTC.

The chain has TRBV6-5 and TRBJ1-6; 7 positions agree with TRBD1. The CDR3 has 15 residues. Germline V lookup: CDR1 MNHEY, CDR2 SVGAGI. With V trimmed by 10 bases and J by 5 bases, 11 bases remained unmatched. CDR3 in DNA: TGTGCCATGGGAGACCGGGACAGCAATAATTCACCCCTCCACTTT. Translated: CAMGDRDSNNSPLHF.

CDR3 nucleotides: TGTGCCACCAGTGACCACAGGGGGTCCACCGGGGAGCTGTTTTTT. This encodes CATSDHRGSTGELFF. This chain connects TRBV24-1 to TRBJ2-2, with TRBD1 matching 8 bases. Germline lookup yields CDR1 KGHDR and CDR2 SFDVKD. J gave up 4 bases and V 4 bases, and 4 bases lay outside the gene matches. The CDR3 extends over 15 amino acids.